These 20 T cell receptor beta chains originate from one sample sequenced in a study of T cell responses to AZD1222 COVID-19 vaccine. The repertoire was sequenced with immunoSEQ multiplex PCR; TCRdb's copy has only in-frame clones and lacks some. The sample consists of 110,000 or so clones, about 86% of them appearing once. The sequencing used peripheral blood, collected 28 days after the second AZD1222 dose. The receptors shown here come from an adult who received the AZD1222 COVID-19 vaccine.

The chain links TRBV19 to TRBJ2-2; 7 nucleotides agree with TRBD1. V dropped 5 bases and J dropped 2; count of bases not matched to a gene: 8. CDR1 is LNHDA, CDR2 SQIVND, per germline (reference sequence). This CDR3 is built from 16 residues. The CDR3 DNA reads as TGTGCCAGTAGTCGTTTAACAGGGGCCAACACCGGGGAGCTGTTTTTT. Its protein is CASSRLTGANTGELFF.

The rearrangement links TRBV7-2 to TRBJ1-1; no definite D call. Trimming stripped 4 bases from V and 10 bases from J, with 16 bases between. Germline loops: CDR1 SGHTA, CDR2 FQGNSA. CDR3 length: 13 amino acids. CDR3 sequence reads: CASSYGEGQSAFF. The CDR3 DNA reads TGTGCCAGCAGCTACGGGGAGGGTCAGTCAGCTTTCTTT.

The CDR3: CASSSTGTSKYEQYF. The DNA for the CDR3 is TGCGCCAGCAGCTCGACCGGGACTAGTAAATACGAGCAGTACTTC. The chain carries TRBV5-1 and TRBJ2-7, with 8 nucleotides matching TRBD2. With V trimmed by 3 bases and J by 4 bases, 9 bases remained unmatched. Germline V gene sequence: CDR1 SGHRS, CDR2 YFSETQ. The CDR3 is 15 amino acids.

The CDR3 here is CASSAALPGPQNTEAFF. The CDR3 DNA follows: TGTGCCAGCAGCGCCGCCCTCCCGGGACCCCAGAACACTGAAGCTTTCTTT. V and J are TRBV9 and TRBJ1-1, with D tentatively TRBD1 (5 bases). Trimming removed 3 bases at V and 1 base at J, with 19 bases between. Germline V gene data show CDR1 as SGDLS and CDR2 as YYNGEE. The length of the CDR3 is 17 residues.

The CDR3 sequence is CASSLHDSGNTIYF. In nucleotides, the CDR3 is TGTGCCAGCAGTCTGCACGACTCTGGAAACACCATATATTTT. This sequence joins TRBV5-5 and TRBJ1-3; D gene uncertain. With 5 bases removed from V and 0 bases from J, the gap between germline ends came to 9 bases. Germline V gene data show CDR1 as SGHKS and CDR2 as YYEKEE (reference sequence). This CDR3 has 14 residues.

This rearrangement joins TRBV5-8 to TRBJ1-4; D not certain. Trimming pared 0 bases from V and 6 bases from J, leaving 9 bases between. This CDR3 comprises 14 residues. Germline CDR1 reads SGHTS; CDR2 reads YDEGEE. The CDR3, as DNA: TGTGCCAGCAGCTTGGCGGGGAGGGATGAAAAACTGTTTTTT. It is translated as CASSLAGRDEKLFF. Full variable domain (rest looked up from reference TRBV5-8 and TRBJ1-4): EAGVTQSPTHLIKTRGQQATLRCSPISGHTSVYWYQQALGLGLQFLLWYDEGEERNRGNFPPRFSGRQFPNYSSELNVNALELEDSALYLCASSLAGRDEKLFFGSGTQLSVL.

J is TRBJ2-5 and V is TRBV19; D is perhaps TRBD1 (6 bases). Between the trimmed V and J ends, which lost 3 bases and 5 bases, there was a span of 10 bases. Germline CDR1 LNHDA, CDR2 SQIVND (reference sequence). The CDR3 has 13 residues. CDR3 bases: TGTGCCAGTAGTATGAGCACAGGGGAGACCCAGTACTTC. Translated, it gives CASSMSTGETQYF.

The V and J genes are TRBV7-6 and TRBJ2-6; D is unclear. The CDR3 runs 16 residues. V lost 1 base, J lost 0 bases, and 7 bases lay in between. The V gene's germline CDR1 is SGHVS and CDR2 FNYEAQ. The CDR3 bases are TGTGCCAGCAGCTTAGACGGGTTCTCTGGGGCCAACGTCCTGACTTTC. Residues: CASSLDGFSGANVLTF.

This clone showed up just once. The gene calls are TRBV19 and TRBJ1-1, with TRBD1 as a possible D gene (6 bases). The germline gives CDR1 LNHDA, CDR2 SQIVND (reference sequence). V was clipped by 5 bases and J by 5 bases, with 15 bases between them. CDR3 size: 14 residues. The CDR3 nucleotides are TGTGCCAGTAGTTTCACGATGAGGGGGACTGAAGCTTTCTTT. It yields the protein CASSFTMRGTEAFF.

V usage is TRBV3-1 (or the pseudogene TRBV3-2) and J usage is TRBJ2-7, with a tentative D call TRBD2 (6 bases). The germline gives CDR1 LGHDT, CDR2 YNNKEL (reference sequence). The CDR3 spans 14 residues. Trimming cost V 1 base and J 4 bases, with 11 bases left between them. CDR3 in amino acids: CASSQVGGGYEQYF. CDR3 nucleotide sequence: TGTGCCAGCAGCCAAGTGGGGGGAGGTTACGAGCAGTACTTC.

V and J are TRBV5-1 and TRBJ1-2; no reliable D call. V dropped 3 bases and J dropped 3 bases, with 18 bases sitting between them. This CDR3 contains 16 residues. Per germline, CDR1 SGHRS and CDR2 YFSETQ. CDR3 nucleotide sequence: TGCGCCAGCAGCTCTGTTCCGACTCCCCGGGACTATGGCTACACCTTC. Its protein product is CASSSVPTPRDYGYTF.

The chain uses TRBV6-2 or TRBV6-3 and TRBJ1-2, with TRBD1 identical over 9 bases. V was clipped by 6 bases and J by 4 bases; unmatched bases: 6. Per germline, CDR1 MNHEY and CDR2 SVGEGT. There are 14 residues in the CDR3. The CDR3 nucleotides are TGTGCCAGCAGCTCCGGGACAGGGACCTATGGCTACACCTTC. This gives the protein CASSSGTGTYGYTF.

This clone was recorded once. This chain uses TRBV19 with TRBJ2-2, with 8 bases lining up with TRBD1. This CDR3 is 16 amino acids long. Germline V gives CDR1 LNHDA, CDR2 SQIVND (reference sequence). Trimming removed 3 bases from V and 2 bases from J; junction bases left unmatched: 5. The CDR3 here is CASSMVGQVNTGELFF. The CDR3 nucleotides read TGTGCCAGTAGTATGGTGGGACAGGTCAACACCGGGGAGCTGTTTTTT. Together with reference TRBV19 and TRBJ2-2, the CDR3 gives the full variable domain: DGGITQSPKYLFRKEGQNVTLSCEQNLNHDAMYWYRQDPGQGLRLIYYSQIVNDFQKGDIAEGYSVSREKKESFPLTVTSAQKNPTAFYLCASSMVGQVNTGELFFGEGSRLTVL.

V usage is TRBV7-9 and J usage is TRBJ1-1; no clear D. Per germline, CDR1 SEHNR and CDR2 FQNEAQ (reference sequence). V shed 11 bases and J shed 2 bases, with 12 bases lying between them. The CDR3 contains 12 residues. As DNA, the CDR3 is TGTGCCCCCCAGCCGGGAAACACTGAAGCTTTCTTT. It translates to CAPQPGNTEAFF.

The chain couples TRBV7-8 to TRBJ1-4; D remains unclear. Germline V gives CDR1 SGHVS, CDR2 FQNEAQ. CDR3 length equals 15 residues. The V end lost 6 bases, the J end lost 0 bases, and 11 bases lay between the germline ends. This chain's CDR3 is CASSSPIATNEKLFF. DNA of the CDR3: TGTGCCAGCAGTTCTCCGATTGCAACTAATGAAAAACTGTTTTTT.

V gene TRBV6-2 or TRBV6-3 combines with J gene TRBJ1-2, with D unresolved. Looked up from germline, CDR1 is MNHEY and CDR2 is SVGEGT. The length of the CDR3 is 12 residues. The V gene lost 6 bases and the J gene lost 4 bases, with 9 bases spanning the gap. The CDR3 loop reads CASSGAGYGYTF. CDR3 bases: TGTGCCAGCAGCGGCGCGGGCTATGGCTACACCTTC.

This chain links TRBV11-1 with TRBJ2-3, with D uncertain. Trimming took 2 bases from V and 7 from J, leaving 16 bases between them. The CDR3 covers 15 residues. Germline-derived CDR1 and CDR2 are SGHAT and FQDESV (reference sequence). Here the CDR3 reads CASSLNRLQYNTQYF. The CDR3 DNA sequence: TGTGCCAGCAGCTTAAATCGACTCCAGTATAATACGCAGTATTTT. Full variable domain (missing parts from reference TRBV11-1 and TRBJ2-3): EAEVAQSPRYKITEKSQAVAFWCDPISGHATLYWYRQILGQGPELLVQFQDESVVDDSQLPKDRFSAERLKGVDSTLKIQPAELGDSAMYLCASSLNRLQYNTQYFGPGTRLTVL.

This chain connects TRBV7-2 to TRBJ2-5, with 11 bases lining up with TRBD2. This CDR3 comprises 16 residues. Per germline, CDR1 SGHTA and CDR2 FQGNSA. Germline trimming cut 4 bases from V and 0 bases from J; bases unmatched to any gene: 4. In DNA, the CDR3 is TGTGCCAGCAGCTACCTAGCGGGGGGAAACCAAGAGACCCAGTACTTC. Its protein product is CASSYLAGGNQETQYF.

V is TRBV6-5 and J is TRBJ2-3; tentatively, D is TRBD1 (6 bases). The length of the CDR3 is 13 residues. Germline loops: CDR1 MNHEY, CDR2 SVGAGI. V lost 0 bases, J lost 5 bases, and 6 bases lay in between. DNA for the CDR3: TGTGCCAGCAGTTACTCCAGGGGAGATACGCAGTATTTT. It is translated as CASSYSRGDTQYF.

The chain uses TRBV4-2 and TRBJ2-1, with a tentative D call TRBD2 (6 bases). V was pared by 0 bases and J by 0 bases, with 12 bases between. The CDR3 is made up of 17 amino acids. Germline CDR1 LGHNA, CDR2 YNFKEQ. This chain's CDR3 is CASSQEGAGLSYNEQFF. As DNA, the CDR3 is TGTGCCAGCAGCCAAGAAGGTGCGGGACTCTCCTACAATGAGCAGTTCTTC.